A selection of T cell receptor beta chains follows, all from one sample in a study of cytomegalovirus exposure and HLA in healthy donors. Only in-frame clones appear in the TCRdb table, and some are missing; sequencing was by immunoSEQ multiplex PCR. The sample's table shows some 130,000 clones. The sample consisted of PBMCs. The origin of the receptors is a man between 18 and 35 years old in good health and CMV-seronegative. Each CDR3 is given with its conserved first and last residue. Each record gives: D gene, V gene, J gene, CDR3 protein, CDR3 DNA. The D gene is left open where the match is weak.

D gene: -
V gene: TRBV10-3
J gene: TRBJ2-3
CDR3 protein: CAISESTGDTQYF
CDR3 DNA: TGTGCCATCAGTGAGTCGACAGGAGATACGCAGTATTTT

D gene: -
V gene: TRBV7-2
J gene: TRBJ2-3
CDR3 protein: CASSFQGPTDTQYF
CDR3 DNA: TGTGCCAGCAGCTTCCAGGGGCCCACAGATACGCAGTATTTT

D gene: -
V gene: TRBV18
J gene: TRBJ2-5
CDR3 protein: CASSPRSTKETQYF
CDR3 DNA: TGTGCCAGCTCACCACGGAGTACGAAGGAGACCCAGTACTTC

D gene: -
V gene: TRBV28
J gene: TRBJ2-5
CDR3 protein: CASSPIPGSLHWETQYF
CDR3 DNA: TGTGCCAGCAGCCCAATCCCCGGGAGCCTACACTGGGAGACCCAGTACTTC

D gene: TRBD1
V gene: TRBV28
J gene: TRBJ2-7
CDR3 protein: CASISTGERYEQYF
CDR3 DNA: TGTGCCAGCATATCGACAGGGGAGCGCTACGAGCAGTACTTC

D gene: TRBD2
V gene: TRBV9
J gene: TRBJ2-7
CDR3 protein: CASSPAGGTYEQYF
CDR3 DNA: TGTGCCAGCAGCCCAGCGGGGGGGACCTACGAGCAGTACTTC

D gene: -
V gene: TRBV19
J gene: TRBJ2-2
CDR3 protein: CASKGGGGTGELFF
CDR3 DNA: TGTGCCAGTAAAGGGGGGGGTGGCACCGGGGAGCTGTTTTTT

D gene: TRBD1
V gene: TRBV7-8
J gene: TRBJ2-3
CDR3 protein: CASSSSWGTGGPVLVHF
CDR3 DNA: TGTGCCAGCAGCTCCTCCTGGGGGACAGGGGGGCCCGTGTTAGTTCATTTT

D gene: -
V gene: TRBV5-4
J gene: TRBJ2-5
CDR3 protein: CASSARTDQETQYF
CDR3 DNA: TGTGCCAGCAGCGCGCGGACAGACCAAGAGACCCAGTACTTC

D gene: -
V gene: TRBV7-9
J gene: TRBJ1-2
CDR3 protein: CASSLAYRETGYTF
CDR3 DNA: TGTGCCAGCAGCTTAGCATACAGGGAGACTGGCTACACCTTC

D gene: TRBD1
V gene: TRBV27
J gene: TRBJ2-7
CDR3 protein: CASSLRQGVGEQYF
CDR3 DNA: TGTGCCAGCAGTTTACGCCAGGGGGTCGGCGAGCAGTACTTC

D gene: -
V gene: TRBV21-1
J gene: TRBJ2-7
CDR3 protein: CASKAKVETGCAWSSYEQYF
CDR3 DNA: TGTGCCAGCAAAGCAAAGGTTGAGACAGGGTGTGCGTGGAGCTCCTACGAGCAGTACTTC

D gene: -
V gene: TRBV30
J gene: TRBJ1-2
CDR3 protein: CAWSKGGYYTF
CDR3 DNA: TGTGCCTGGAGCAAAGGGGGTTACTACACCTTC

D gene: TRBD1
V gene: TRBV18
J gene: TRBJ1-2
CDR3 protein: CASSPEPETGIHTF
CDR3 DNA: TGTGCCAGCTCACCAGAACCGGAGACAGGGATCCACACCTTC

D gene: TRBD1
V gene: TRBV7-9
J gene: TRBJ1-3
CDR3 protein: CASSPSGGAPGNTIYF
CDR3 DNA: TGTGCCAGCAGCCCATCAGGGGGCGCTCCTGGAAACACCATATATTTT

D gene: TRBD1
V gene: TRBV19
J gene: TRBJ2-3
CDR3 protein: CASSMDRATDTQYF
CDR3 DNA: TGTGCCAGTAGTATGGACAGGGCCACAGATACGCAGTATTTT

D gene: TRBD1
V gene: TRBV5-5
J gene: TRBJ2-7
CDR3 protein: CASTFLDRGNEQYF
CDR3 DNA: TGTGCCAGCACCTTCCTGGACAGGGGAAACGAGCAGTACTTC

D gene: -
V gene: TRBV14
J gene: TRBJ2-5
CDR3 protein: CASSQDFRERETQYF
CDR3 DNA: TGTGCCAGCAGCCAAGACTTCAGGGAAAGAGAGACCCAGTACTTC

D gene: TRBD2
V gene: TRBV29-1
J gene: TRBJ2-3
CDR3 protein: CRGTLAGETDTQYF
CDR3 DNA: TGCAGGGGGACTCTAGCGGGTGAGACAGATACGCAGTATTTT

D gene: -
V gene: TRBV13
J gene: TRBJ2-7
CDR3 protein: CASSGVADEQYF
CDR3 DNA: TGTGCCAGCAGCGGAGTAGCGGACGAGCAGTACTTC

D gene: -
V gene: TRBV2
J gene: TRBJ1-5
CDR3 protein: CASSAGPRQFSNQPQHF
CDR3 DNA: TGTGCCAGCAGTGCAGGCCCCCGACAGTTTAGCAATCAGCCCCAGCATTTT

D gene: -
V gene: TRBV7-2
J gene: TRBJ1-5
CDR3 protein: CASSSTGQGNQPQHF
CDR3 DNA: TGTGCCAGCAGTTCGACGGGACAAGGCAATCAGCCCCAGCATTTT

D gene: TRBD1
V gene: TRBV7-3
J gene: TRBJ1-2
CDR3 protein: CASSQGAGGVGYTF
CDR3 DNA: TGTGCCAGCAGCCAAGGGGCAGGGGGCGTGGGCTACACCTTC

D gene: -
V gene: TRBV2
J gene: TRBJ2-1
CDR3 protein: CASRPGVREQFF
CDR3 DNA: TGTGCCAGCAGGCCAGGGGTGCGTGAGCAGTTCTTC

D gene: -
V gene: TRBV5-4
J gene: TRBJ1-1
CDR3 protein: CASSLSGIGAEAFF
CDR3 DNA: TGTGCCAGCAGCTTGAGTGGGATCGGGGCTGAAGCTTTCTTT

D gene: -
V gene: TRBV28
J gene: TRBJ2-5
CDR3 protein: CASSWGLSGETQYF
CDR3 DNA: TGTGCCAGCAGCTGGGGACTTTCGGGGGAGACCCAGTACTTC

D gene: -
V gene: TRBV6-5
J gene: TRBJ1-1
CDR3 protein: CASKLTRQTHTEAFF
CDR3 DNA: TGTGCCAGCAAACTGACTAGACAGACTCACACTGAAGCTTTCTTT

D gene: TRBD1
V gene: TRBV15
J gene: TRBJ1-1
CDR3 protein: CATSRAGQGAEAFF
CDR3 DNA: TGTGCCACCAGCAGAGCCGGACAGGGGGCTGAAGCTTTCTTT

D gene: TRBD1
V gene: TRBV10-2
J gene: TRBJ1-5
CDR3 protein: CASSEVGTGENQPQHF
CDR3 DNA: TGCGCCAGCAGTGAGGTTGGGACAGGGGAAAATCAGCCCCAGCATTTT

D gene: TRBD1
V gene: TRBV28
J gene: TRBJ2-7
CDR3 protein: CASSDTAGTEQNF
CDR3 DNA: TGCGCCAGCAGTGATACCGCCGGGACAGAGCAGAACTTC

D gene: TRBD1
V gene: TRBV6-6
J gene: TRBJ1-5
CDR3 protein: CASRATGGSQPQHF
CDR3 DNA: TGTGCCAGCAGGGCTACAGGGGGCAGTCAGCCCCAGCATTTT

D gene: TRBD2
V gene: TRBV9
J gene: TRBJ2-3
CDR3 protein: CASSPRLATATDTQYF
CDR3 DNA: TGTGCCAGCAGCCCTAGACTAGCGACGGCCACAGATACGCAGTATTTT

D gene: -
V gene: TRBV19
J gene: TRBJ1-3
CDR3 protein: CASSMPFFGRSGNTIYF
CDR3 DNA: TGTGCCAGTAGTATGCCTTTTTTTGGCCGCTCTGGAAACACCATATATTTT

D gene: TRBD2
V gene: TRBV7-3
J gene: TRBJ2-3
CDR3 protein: CASSSPAGTSGPDTQYF
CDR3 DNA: TGTGCCAGCAGCAGTCCGGCCGGGACTAGCGGGCCAGATACGCAGTATTTT